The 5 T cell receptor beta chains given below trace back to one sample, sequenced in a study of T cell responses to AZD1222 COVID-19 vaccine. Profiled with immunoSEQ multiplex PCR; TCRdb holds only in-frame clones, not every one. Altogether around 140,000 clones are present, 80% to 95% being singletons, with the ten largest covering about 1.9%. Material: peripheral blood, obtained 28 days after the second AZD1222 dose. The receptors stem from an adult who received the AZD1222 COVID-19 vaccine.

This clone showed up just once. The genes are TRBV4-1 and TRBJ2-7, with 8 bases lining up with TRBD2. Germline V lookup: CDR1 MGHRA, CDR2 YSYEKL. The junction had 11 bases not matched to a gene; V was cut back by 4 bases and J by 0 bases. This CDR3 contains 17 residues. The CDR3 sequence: CASSLRLSGGLSYEQYF. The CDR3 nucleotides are TGCGCCAGCAGCCTTCGACTGAGCGGGGGCCTCTCCTACGAGCAGTACTTC.

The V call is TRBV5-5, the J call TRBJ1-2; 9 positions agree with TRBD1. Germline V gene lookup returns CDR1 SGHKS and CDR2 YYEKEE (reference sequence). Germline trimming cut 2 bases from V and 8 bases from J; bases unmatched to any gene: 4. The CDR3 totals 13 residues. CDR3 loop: CASSLRTGDGYTF. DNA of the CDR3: TGTGCCAGCAGCTTACGGACAGGGGACGGCTACACCTTC.

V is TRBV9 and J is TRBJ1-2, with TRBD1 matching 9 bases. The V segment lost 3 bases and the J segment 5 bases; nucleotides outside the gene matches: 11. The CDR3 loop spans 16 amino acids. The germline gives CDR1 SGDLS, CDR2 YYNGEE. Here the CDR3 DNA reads TGTGCCAGCAGCGCAGGGACAGGGAGAGAATTTTATGGCTACACCTTC. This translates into CASSAGTGREFYGYTF.

The CDR3 DNA sequence: TGTGCCAGCAGTGGTGCAGGGGCATCCTACGAGCAGTACGTC. Translated, it gives CASSGAGASYEQYV. The chain is built from TRBV2 and TRBJ2-7, with D perhaps TRBD1 (6 bases). Germline CDR1 is SNHLY and CDR2 is FYNNEI. Trimming removed 4 bases from V and 1 base from J, with 11 bases in between. There are 14 residues in the CDR3.

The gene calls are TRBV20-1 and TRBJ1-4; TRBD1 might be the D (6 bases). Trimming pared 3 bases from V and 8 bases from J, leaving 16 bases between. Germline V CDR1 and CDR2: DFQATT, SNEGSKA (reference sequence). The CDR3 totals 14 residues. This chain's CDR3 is CSASDGGRDEKLFF. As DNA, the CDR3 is TGCAGTGCTAGTGATGGGGGGCGAGACGAAAAACTGTTTTTT.